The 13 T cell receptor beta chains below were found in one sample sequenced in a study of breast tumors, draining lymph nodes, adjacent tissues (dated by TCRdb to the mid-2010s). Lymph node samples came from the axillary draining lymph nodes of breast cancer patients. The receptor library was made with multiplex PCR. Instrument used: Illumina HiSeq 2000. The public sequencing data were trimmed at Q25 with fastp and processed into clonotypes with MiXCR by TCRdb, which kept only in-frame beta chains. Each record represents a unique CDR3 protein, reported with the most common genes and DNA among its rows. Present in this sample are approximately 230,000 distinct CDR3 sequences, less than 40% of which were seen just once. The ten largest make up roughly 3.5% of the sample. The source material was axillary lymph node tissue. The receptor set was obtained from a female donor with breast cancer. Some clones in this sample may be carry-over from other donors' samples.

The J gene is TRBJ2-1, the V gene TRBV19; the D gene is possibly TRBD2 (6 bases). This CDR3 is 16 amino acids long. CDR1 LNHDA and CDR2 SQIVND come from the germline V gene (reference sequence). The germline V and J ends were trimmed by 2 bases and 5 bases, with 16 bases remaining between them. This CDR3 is CASSINREPLNNEQFF. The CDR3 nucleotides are TGTGCCAGTAGTATAAATCGGGAGCCTTTGAACAATGAGCAGTTCTTC.

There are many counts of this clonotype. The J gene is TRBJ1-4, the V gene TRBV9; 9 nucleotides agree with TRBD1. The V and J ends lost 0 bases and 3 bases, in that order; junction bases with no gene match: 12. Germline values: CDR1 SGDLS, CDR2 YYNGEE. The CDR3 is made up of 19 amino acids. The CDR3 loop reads CASSVGNRGPPLPNEKLFF. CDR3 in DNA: TGTGCCAGCAGCGTAGGGAACAGGGGGCCCCCCCTACCTAATGAAAAACTGTTTTTT.

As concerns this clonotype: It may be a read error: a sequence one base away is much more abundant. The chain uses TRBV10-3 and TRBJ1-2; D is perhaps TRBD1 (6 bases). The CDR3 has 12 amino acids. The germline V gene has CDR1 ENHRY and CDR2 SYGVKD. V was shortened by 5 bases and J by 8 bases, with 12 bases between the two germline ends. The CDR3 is CAISYSGDGYTF. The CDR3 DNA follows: TGTGCCATCAGTTACTCAGGGGACGGCTACACCTTC.

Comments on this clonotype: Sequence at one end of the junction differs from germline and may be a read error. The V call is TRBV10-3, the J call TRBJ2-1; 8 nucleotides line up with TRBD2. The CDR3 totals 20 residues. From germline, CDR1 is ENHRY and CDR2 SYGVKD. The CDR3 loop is CASSSPNRRGLAGGYNEQFF. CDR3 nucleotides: TGTGCCAGCAGTTCCCCTAATCGGAGAGGGCTAGCGGGTGGTTACAATGAGCAGTTCTTC.

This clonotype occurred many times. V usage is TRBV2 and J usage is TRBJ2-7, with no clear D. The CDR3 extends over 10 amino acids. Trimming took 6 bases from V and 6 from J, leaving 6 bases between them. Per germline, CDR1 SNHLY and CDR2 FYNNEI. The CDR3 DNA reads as TGTGCCAGCAGATACCGCGAGCAGTACTTC. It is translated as CASRYREQYF.

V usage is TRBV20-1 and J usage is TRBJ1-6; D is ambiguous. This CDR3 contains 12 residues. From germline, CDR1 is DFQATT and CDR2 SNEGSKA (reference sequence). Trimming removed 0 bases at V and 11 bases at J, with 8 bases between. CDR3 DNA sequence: TGCAGTGCTAGAGAGGGTCATGCACCCCTCCACTTT. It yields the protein CSAREGHAPLHF.

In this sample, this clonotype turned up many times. As DNA, the CDR3 is TGTGCCAGCAGCTTAGATTGGCGGGACAGATCCTACGAGCAGTACTTC. This sequence encodes CASSLDWRDRSYEQYF. The J gene is TRBJ2-7, the V gene TRBV7-2; TRBD1 is a possible D gene (7 bases). CDR3 length: 16 amino acids. Trimming cost V 1 base and J 1 base, with 14 bases left between them. Germline CDR1 reads SGHTA; CDR2 reads FQGNSA.

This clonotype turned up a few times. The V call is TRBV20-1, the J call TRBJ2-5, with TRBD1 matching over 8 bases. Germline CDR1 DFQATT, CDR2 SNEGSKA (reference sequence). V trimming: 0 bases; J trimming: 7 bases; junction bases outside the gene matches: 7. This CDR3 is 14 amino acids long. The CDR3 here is CSARDRTGKATQYF. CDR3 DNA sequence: TGCAGTGCTAGAGATCGGACAGGGAAAGCGACCCAGTACTTC.

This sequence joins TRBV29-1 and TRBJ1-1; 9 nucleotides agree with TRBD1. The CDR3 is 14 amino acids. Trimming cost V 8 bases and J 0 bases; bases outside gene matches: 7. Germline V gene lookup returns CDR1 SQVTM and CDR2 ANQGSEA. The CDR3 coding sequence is TGCAGCAGCAGGGACAGGGCGATGAACACTGAAGCTTTCTTT. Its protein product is CSSRDRAMNTEAFF.

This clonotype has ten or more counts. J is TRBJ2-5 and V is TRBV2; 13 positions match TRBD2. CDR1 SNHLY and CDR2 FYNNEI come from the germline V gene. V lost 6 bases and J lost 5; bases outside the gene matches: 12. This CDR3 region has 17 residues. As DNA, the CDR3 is TGTGCCAGCAGGTCCCGACGTGGACTAGCGGGAGCGGAGACCCAGTACTTC. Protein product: CASRSRRGLAGAETQYF.

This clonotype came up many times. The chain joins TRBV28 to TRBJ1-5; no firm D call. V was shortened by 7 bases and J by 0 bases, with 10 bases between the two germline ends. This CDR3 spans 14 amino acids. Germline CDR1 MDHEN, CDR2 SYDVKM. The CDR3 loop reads CASTLEGSNQPQHF. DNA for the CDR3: TGTGCCAGCACCTTGGAGGGTAGCAATCAGCCCCAGCATTTT.

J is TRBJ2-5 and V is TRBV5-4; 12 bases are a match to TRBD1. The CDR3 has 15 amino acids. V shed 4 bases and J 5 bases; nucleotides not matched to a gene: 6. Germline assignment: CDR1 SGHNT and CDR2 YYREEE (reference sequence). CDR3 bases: TGTGCCAGCAGCCCGGGACAGGGGGCTGCGGAGACCCAGTACTTC. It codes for CASSPGQGAAETQYF.

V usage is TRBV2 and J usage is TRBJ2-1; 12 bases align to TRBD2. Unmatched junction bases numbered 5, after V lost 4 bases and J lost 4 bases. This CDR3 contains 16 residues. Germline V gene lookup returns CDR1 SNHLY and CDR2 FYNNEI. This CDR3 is CASSGTSGTAYNEQFF. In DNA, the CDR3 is TGTGCCAGCAGTGGGACTAGCGGGACAGCTTACAATGAGCAGTTCTTC.